The entry below gives a single T cell receptor beta chain sequence along with its context. Antigen specificity is unknown. This entry belongs to a study of blood T cells in healthy people across ages. Study findings and constraints: As age increased, TCR beta diversity per million T cells fell in a roughly linear fashion. With donor CMV status unknown, expanded clonotype changes were possibly confounded.

Researchers report isolating at least 7 million PBMCs per sample. Germline CDR1 and CDR2: MNHNS and SASEGT. The CDR3 loop spans 15 amino acids. V lost 3 bases, J lost 5 bases, and 8 bases stayed unmatched. PCR was performed a second time for about 6 to 12 cycles using a sample-barcoded 5' primer and a J-beta primer mix. One entry per CDR3 protein, called by TCRdb with MiXCR from the 5' RACE reads. The table has some 930,000 distinct CDR3 sequences, just under 30% seen once. This same sample was also taken into another study, of T cells of mothers and their children. From that report: Every mother supplied over 8 million TCR beta CDR3 reads and every child about 3 million.

Sequences were obtained from blood. The sequence derives from a woman aged 35 to 49 in good health. This sequence joins TRBV6-1 and TRBJ2-5; 8 bases are a match to TRBD2. CDR3 in amino acids: CASSEMSGGSETQYF. In nucleotides, the CDR3 is TGTGCCAGCAGTGAGATGAGCGGGGGCTCGGAGACCCAGTACTTC.